This paragraph reports one TCR beta chain. Its matching antigen is unknown. This clone may be a read error of a much larger clone one base away. This sample was included in a study of Graves' ophthalmopathy and Graves' hyperthyroidism. Beta-chain TCR CDR3 regions were amplified from RNA transcripts. First-round RT-PCR with HTBI primers preceded a second-round multiplex PCR. TCRdb processed the multiplex PCR reads anew with MiXCR; each CDR3 protein has one entry. The sample contains about 700,000 distinct CDR3 sequences, about two fifths of which appear only once. Notes on the study in general: Distinction of ophthalmopathy from stable hyperthyroidism by a 13-signature model reached nearly 90% sensitivity and 81.08% specificity.

The V gene's germline CDR1 is SGHAT and CDR2 FQDESV (reference sequence). The V end was cut by 3 bases, the J end by 2 bases, with 11 bases between. This CDR3 contains 14 residues. The TCR comes from an adult man with Graves' ophthalmopathy. This rearrangement joins TRBV11-1 to TRBJ2-7; D gene ambiguous. Sequencing was carried out using peripheral blood. The CDR3 DNA is TGTGCCAGCAGCTTCGATCCCGGCCCCTACGAGCAGTACTTC. Translation: CASSFDPGPYEQYF.